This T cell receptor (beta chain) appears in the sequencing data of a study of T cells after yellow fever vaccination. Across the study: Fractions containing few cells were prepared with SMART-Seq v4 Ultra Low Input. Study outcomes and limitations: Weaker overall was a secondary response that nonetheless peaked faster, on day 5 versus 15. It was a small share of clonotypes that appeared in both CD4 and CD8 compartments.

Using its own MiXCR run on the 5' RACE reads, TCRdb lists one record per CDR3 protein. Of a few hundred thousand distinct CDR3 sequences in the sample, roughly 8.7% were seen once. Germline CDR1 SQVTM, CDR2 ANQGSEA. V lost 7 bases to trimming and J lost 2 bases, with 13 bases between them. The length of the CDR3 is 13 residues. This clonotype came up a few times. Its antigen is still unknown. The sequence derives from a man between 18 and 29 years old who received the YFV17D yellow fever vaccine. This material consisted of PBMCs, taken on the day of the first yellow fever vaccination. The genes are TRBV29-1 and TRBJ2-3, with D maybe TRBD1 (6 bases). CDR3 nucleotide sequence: TGCAGCGCTCTGGACAGCTACACAGATACGCAGTATTTT. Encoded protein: CSALDSYTDTQYF.